This T cell receptor (beta chain) comes out of a study of shared clonotypes between healthy human individuals. Across several immunoSEQ plates, the genomic DNA of each subset was split evenly. How the authors handled the data: Quality scores were absent from the junction-only immunoSEQ sequences, so filtering differed. TCRdb keeps only in-frame clones here, not all; method: immunoSEQ multiplex PCR. Clone size and the V and J calls come from that table; the DNA yielded D and trimming. The profile shows some 510,000 clones, approximately 79% of them singletons. As concerns this clone: What it binds is not known.

General study points: The represented genetic and exposure-history diversity was limited by the small number of donors.

The V gene's germline CDR1 is LNHNV and CDR2 YYDKDF (reference sequence). This CDR3 is 15 amino acids long. The ends were cut back, 0 bases at V and 1 base at J, with 7 bases in the middle. The source of this sequence is a woman in her thirties or forties in good health. Some clones in this sample may be carry-over from other donors' samples. The chain links TRBV15 to TRBJ1-5; D remains ambiguous. The sample was PBMCs. The CDR3 is CATSRDRASNQPQHF. CDR3 DNA sequence: TGTGCCACCAGCAGAGATCGGGCGAGCAATCAGCCCCAGCATTTT.